The clone carrying this T cell receptor beta chain was seen once. This sample was taken from a study of blood T cell repertoires in COVID-19. Study as a whole: T cells, B-cell-depleted T cells, or PBMCs supplied cDNA or gDNA.

Those enrolled, adults aged roughly 18 to 95 years, came from around 24 US areas. Cohort allocation depended upon clinical history that participants reported. Study processing details: Researchers report that nucleated cell counts were estimated from reference gene primer amplification. Measured with immunoSEQ multiplex PCR; TCRdb has only the in-frame clones, and not every one. The D gene and trimming were derived from the DNA, and the V and J assignments and clone size from that table. The sample consists of 300,000 to 500,000 clones, 85% to 90% of them appearing once. The CDR3 has 16 residues. Germline CDR1 is LNHNV and CDR2 is YYDKDF (reference sequence).

The chain employs TRBV15 and TRBJ1-5, with D possibly matching TRBD1 (6 bases). The TCR sequence derives from a woman between 25 and 40 years old with acute COVID-19. Material for sequencing was PBMCs or T cells enriched from blood (not recorded which). The CDR3 DNA reads TGTGCGACCGGCGGGGGCGGGAAAATTAGCAATCAGCCCCAGCATTTT. Protein: CATGGGGKISNQPQHF.